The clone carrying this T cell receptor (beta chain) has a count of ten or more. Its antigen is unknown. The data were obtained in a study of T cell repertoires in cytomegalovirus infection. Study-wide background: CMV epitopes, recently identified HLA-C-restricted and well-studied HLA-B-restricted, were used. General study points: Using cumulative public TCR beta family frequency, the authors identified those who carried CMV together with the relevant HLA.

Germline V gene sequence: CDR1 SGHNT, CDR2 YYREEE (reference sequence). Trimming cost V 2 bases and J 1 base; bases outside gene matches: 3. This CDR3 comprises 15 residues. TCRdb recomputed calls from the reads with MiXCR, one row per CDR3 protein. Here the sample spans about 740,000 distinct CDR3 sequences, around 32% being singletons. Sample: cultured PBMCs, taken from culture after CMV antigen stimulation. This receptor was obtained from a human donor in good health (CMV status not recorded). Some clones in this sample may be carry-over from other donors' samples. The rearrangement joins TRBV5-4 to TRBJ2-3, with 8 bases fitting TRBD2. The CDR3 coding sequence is TGTGCCAGCAGCTTACGGCGGGGGGGCACAGATACGCAGTATTTT. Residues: CASSLRRGGTDTQYF.